Listed below are T cell receptor beta chains from one sample, sequenced in a study of cytomegalovirus exposure and HLA in healthy donors. This table comes from immunoSEQ multiplex PCR, and its TCRdb copy is limited to in-frame clones, with some not included. In the table there are 130,000 to 150,000 clones, about nine tenths of which are singletons. The sample taken for sequencing was PBMCs. The receptors shown here come from a man aged 18 to 30 in good health and CMV-seronegative. Both conserved end residues are part of each CDR3. A D gene is named only where the DNA matches it firmly. Only some rows state a clone size, as once, few, many or a class for expanded clones.

V gene	J gene	D gene	clone size	CDR3 DNA	CDR3 protein
TRBV5-1	TRBJ1-4	TRBD1	once	TGCGCCAGCAGCTTGGCCCACGGGACAGGGCCAGAAAAACTGTTTTTT	CASSLAHGTGPEKLFF
TRBV6-5	TRBJ2-3	TRBD2	.	TGTGCCAGCAGTTCCGGGACTAGGCTAGATACGCAGTATTTT	CASSSGTRLDTQYF
TRBV7-3	TRBJ2-7	.	.	TGTGCCAGCAGCTTAAGCGGTGCCCCGGGTAGCGAGCAGTACTTC	CASSLSGAPGSEQYF
TRBV9	TRBJ2-5	TRBD1	.	TGTGCCAGCAGCGCGGGACAGCCGTTTAGTGGAGAGACCCAGTACTTC	CASSAGQPFSGETQYF
TRBV7-2	TRBJ2-5	TRBD2	.	TGTGCCAGCAGCCTTCCTCACTGGCTAGCGGGGGGGAAAGAGACCCAGTACTTC	CASSLPHWLAGGKETQYF
TRBV9	TRBJ2-2	.	.	TGTGCCAGCAGCGTAGATTCGGCCAGACTCACGAACACCGGGGAGCTGTTTTTT	CASSVDSARLTNTGELFF
TRBV6-1	TRBJ1-5	TRBD1	once	TGTGCCAGCAGTGAAAGGGACAGGGTTTCCCAGCCCCAGCATTTT	CASSERDRVSQPQHF
TRBV27	TRBJ2-7	.	.	TGTGCCAGCAGTTTTGGACATTCCTACGAGCAGTACTTC	CASSFGHSYEQYF
TRBV9	TRBJ2-2	TRBD2	.	TGTGCCAGCAGCGGGTCGGGGGGTTCGGCGGTCGGGGAGCTGTTTTTT	CASSGSGGSAVGELFF
TRBV9	TRBJ1-3	TRBD1	.	TGTGCCAGCGGATCGGCGACAGGGGCCCAAGGCACCATATATTTT	CASGSATGAQGTIYF
TRBV2	TRBJ2-5	.	once	TGTGCCAGCAGTACCGGGACAACCCAAGAGACCCAGTACTTC	CASSTGTTQETQYF
TRBV18	TRBJ1-4	TRBD1	.	TGTGCCAGCTCAGAACGGACAGGGGAAGGGGAAAAACTGTTTTTT	CASSERTGEGEKLFF
TRBV9	TRBJ1-1	.	.	TGTGCCAGCAGCGTAGGACATGGGGTGGGGAGGGGGAACACTGAAGCTTTCTTT	CASSVGHGVGRGNTEAFF
TRBV4-3	TRBJ1-5	.	.	TGCGCCAGCAGCCAAGATCTTGGCAGGGGTGGTAATCAGCCCCAGCATTTT	CASSQDLGRGGNQPQHF
TRBV14	TRBJ2-2	TRBD1	.	TGTGCCAGCAGACGACAGGGGACCGGGGAGCTGTTTTTT	CASRRQGTGELFF
TRBV14	TRBJ2-3	.	.	TGTGCCAGCAGCAGCTCCAACCTCGACACAGATACGCAGTATTTT	CASSSSNLDTDTQYF
TRBV5-6	TRBJ1-1	TRBD1	.	TGTGCCAGCAGCTATCGGACAGGGGGTGAAGCTTTCTTT	CASSYRTGGEAFF
TRBV10-3	TRBJ1-1	.	.	TGTGCCATCAGTGAGTGGGGGAGGGGCACTGAAGCTTTCTTT	CAISEWGRGTEAFF
TRBV14	TRBJ2-7	TRBD2	.	TGTGCCAGCAGCCATGGACTAGCGGGACTATTCTACGAGCAGTACTTC	CASSHGLAGLFYEQYF
TRBV5-1	TRBJ1-3	.	.	TGCGCCAGCAGCTTGGCCACGGGTTTCACTGGAAACACCATATATTTT	CASSLATGFTGNTIYF
TRBV7-7	TRBJ2-5	TRBD2	.	TGTGCCAGCAGCTTGGGACTAGCGGGAGTTGAGACCCAGTACTTC	CASSLGLAGVETQYF
TRBV19	TRBJ1-1	TRBD1	.	TGTGCCAGTACCCCGGACAGGTCGTGGAACACTGAAGCTTTCTTT	CASTPDRSWNTEAFF
TRBV29-1	TRBJ2-3	TRBD1	.	TGCAGCGTTGACTCGGGGACAGAAAACACAGATACGCAGTATTTT	CSVDSGTENTDTQYF
TRBV6-6	TRBJ1-2	.	.	TGTGCCAGCAGCCCCGGGACACTGAACTATGGCTACACCTTC	CASSPGTLNYGYTF
TRBV19	TRBJ1-5	.	.	TGTGCCAGTAGTATCACAGATTCCTATCAGCCCCAGCATTTT	CASSITDSYQPQHF
TRBV21-1	TRBJ2-1	.	.	TGTGCCAGCAGCAAAGAATCCCACGGGGGGGCCGGGAATGAGCAGTTCTTC	CASSKESHGGAGNEQFF
TRBV11-2	TRBJ2-7	TRBD1	.	TGTGCCAGCAGGGCGGCAGGGGGAACCTACGAGCAGTACTTC	CASRAAGGTYEQYF
TRBV7-8	TRBJ2-1	TRBD2	once	TGTGCCAGCAGCCCCCGGACTAGCGGGGGGTACAATGAGCAGTTCTTC	CASSPRTSGGYNEQFF
TRBV2	TRBJ1-2	TRBD1	.	TGTGCCAGCAACCCGGGACAGGGGTATCATGGCTACACCTTC	CASNPGQGYHGYTF
TRBV30	TRBJ2-7	.	.	TGTGCCTGGAGGCAGGGGCCTTCCTACGAGCAGTACTTC	CAWRQGPSYEQYF
TRBV11-2	TRBJ2-5	.	.	TGTGCCAGCAGCCTAGGCAGGGGCCAAGAGACCCAGTACTTC	CASSLGRGQETQYF
TRBV30	TRBJ1-1	.	.	TGTGCCTGGAGTAATGGCGGGGGCACTGAAGCTTTCTTT	CAWSNGGGTEAFF
TRBV7-9	TRBJ1-2	.	.	TGTGCCAGCAGCCGTCTAACCATCGACAAGAACTATGGCTACACCTTC	CASSRLTIDKNYGYTF
TRBV7-8	TRBJ1-1	TRBD1	.	TGTGCCAGCAGCTTAGCGTCGGGACAGGGGATAGGAATGAACACTGAAGCTTTCTTT	CASSLASGQGIGMNTEAFF
TRBV9	TRBJ1-1	TRBD1	.	TGTGCCAGCAGCGCACAGGGGACGAACACTGAAGCTTTCTTT	CASSAQGTNTEAFF
TRBV29-1	TRBJ2-1	.	.	TGCAGCGTTGACGGAATTCCGGACAAGAGCTCCTACAATGAGCAGTTCTTC	CSVDGIPDKSSYNEQFF
TRBV5-1	TRBJ1-4	.	.	TGCGCCAGCAGCTTGGCCCAGGGGAATGAAAAACTGTTTTTT	CASSLAQGNEKLFF
TRBV6-6	TRBJ1-5	.	.	TGTGCCAGCAGCACTATTGAATCAGTGAGTCAGCCCCAGCATTTT	CASSTIESVSQPQHF
TRBV13	TRBJ2-1	.	.	TGTGCCAGCAGCTTAGGCCTAGCCCCCAGGGGGTTCTTC	CASSLGLAPRGFF
TRBV15	TRBJ1-1	.	few	TGTGCCACCAGCAGACAAAATTCACGCGGAGCTTTCTTT	CATSRQNSRGAFF
TRBV10-3	TRBJ1-2	.	.	TGTGCCATCAGTGAACAGGGCGGCTATGGCTACACCTTC	CAISEQGGYGYTF
TRBV5-1	TRBJ2-1	TRBD1	.	TGCGCCAGCACTCCGGACAGGATATACAATGAGCAGTTCTTC	CASTPDRIYNEQFF
TRBV18	TRBJ1-4	.	.	TGTGCCAGCTCACCAGCCTCAGGGGCGCAAAATGAAAAACTGTTTTTT	CASSPASGAQNEKLFF
TRBV7-8	TRBJ1-1	TRBD1	once	TGTGCCAGCAGTCGCCGGGACAGGGGCAGTGGGCACACTGAAGCTTTCTTT	CASSRRDRGSGHTEAFF
TRBV7-2	TRBJ2-2	.	.	TGTGCCAGCAGCCGCCTCGGGGGGCGGACCGGGGAGCTGTTTTTT	CASSRLGGRTGELFF
TRBV5-1	TRBJ2-2	.	.	TGCGCCACGCGGACCAGGGTTGGCACCGGGGAGCTGTTTTTT	CATRTRVGTGELFF
TRBV7-3	TRBJ2-7	.	.	TGTGCCAGCAGCCCCCGGGAAGGGGGTTCCTACGAGCAGTACTTC	CASSPREGGSYEQYF
TRBV5-1	TRBJ1-1	.	.	TGCGCCAGCAGCTTGAACGGTGTTTCGGGGGAGGCCACTGAAGCTTTCTTT	CASSLNGVSGEATEAFF
TRBV6-5	TRBJ2-3	.	once	TGTGCCAGCAGGGTGAGGTCCAGCACAGATACGCAGTATTTT	CASRVRSSTDTQYF
TRBV7-9	TRBJ1-1	.	.	TGTGCCAGCAGCTCTAAGTTATTACGGGACACTGAAGCTTTCTTT	CASSSKLLRDTEAFF
TRBV9	TRBJ2-2	TRBD1	.	TGTGCCAGCAGCCCCGGATTTACCGGGACAGGGGGCACCGGGGAGCTGTTTTTT	CASSPGFTGTGGTGELFF
TRBV4-1	TRBJ2-1	.	.	TGCGCCAGCAGCCAGTCCACCCCGGGACTCCGGGAGCAGTTCTTC	CASSQSTPGLREQFF
TRBV7-2	TRBJ2-1	.	.	TGTGCCAGCAGCTCAAGTGTAACGGAAAGGGGCGAGCAGTTCTTC	CASSSSVTERGEQFF
TRBV7-2	TRBJ2-3	.	.	TGTGCCAGCACCCCCGAGGCAAGCACAGATACGCAGTATTTT	CASTPEASTDTQYF
TRBV10-2	TRBJ2-7	TRBD1	.	TGCGCCAGCAGCGGACAGGGGGCGCGCGAGCAGTACTTC	CASSGQGAREQYF
TRBV6-6	TRBJ2-7	.	.	TGTGCCAGCACAGGGAAGAACTCCTACGAGCAGTACTTC	CASTGKNSYEQYF